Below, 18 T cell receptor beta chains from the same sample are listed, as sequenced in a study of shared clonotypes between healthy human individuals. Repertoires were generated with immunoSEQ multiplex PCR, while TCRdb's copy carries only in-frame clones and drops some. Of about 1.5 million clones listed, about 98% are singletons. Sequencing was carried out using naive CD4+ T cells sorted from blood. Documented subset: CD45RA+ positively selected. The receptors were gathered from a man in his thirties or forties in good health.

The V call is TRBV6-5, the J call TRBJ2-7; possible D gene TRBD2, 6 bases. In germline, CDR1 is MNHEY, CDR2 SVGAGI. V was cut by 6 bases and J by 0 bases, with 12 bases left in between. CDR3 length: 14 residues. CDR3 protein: CASSRLAHSYEQYF. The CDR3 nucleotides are TGTGCCAGCAGCCGCCTAGCGCACTCCTACGAGCAGTACTTC.

CDR3 nucleotide sequence: TGCAGCGTTGAAGTATCGCCCGGGGGTGAAGCTTTCTTT. It yields the protein CSVEVSPGGEAFF. The chain carries TRBV29-1 and TRBJ1-1; D perhaps matches TRBD1 (5 bases). Trimming took 1 base from V and 7 from J, leaving 13 bases between them. Looked up from germline, CDR1 is SQVTM and CDR2 is ANQGSEA. This CDR3 region has 13 residues.

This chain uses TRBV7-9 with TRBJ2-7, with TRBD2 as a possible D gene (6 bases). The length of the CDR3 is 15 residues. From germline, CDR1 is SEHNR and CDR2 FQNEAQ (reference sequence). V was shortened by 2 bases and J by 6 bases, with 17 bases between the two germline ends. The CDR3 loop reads CASSLSSRLGGEQYF. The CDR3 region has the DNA TGTGCCAGCAGCTTAAGCTCGCGACTAGGAGGCGAGCAGTACTTC.

CDR3 sequence: CASSLGQLTEAFF. CDR3 DNA sequence: TGTGCCAGCAGCTTGGGGCAGCTCACTGAAGCTTTCTTT. V is TRBV7-9 and J is TRBJ1-1; TRBD1 might be the D (5 bases). CDR3 length: 13 amino acids. Germline CDR1 is SEHNR and CDR2 is FQNEAQ (reference sequence). Trimming left V 3 bases short and J 4 bases short, with 9 bases between.

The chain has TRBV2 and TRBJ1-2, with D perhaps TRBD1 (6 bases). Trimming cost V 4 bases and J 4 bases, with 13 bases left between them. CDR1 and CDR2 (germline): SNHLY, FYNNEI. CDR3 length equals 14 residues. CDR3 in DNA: TGTGCCAGCAGTGTCGCAGGGGATACCTATGGCTACACCTTC. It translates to CASSVAGDTYGYTF.

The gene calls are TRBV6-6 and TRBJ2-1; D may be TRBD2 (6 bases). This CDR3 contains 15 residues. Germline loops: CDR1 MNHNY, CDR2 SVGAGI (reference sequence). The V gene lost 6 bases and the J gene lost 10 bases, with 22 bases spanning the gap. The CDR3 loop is CASREPGLPYTEQFF. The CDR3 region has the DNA TGTGCCAGCAGAGAACCGGGACTCCCCTACACGGAGCAGTTCTTC.

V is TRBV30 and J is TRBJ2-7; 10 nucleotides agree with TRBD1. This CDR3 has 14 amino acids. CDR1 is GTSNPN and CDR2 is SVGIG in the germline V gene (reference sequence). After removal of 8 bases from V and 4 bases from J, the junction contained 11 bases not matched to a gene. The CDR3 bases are TGTGCCATGGCCCGGGACAGGGGTGGGTACGAGCAGTACTTC. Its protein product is CAMARDRGGYEQYF.

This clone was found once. The chain's CDR3 is CASSHPGGGEQYF. As DNA, the CDR3 is TGTGCCAGCAGCCACCCGGGGGGGGGTGAGCAGTACTTC. J is TRBJ2-7 and V is TRBV7-2; 8 bases match TRBD2. Trimming at V came to 5 bases and at J to 7 bases, leaving 7 bases not matched to a gene. Germline loops: CDR1 SGHTA, CDR2 FQGNSA. This CDR3 comprises 13 residues.

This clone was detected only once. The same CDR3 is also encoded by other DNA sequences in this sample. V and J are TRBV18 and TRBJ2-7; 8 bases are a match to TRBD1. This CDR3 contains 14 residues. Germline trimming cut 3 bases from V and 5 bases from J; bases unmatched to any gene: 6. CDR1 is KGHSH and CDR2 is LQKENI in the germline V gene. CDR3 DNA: TGTGCCAGCTCACCTTTAGACAGGGGAAACGAGCAGTACTTC. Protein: CASSPLDRGNEQYF.

CDR3 loop: CASSDSTPPGELFF. DNA of the CDR3: TGTGCCAGCAGTGACTCGACGCCTCCCGGGGAGCTGTTTTTT. V gene TRBV6-4 combines with J gene TRBJ2-2, with unresolved D. Trimming removed 0 bases at V and 6 bases at J, with 8 bases between. This CDR3 is built from 14 residues. Germline values: CDR1 MRHNA, CDR2 SNTAGT.

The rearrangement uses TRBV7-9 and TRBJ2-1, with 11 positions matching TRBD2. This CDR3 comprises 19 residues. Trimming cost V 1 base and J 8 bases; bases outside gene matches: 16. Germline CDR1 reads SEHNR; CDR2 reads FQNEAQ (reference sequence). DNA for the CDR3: TGTGCCAGCAGCTTAGATCTACAGACTAGCGGGGCGAGAGGAGATGAGCAGTTCTTC. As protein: CASSLDLQTSGARGDEQFF.

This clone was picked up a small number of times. CDR3 loop: CAWSRGQGIIGNTIYF. For the CDR3, the DNA is TGTGCCTGGAGTCGGGGACAGGGGATAATCGGAAACACCATATATTTT. J is TRBJ1-3 and V is TRBV30; TRBD1 aligns across 10 bases. V dropped 2 bases and J dropped 4; count of bases not matched to a gene: 8. CDR1 is GTSNPN and CDR2 is SVGIG in the germline V gene (reference sequence). This CDR3 has 16 amino acids.

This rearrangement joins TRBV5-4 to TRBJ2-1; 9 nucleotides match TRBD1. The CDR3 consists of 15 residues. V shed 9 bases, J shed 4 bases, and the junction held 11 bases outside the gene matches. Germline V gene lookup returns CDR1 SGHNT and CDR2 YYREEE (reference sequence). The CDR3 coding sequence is TGTGCCACGTTCCTACAGGGGGCGACGTACAATGAGCAGTTCTTC. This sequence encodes CATFLQGATYNEQFF.

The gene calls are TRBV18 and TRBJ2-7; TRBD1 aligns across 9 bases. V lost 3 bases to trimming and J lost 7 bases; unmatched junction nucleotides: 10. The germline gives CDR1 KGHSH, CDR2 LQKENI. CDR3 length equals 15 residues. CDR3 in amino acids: CASSPRTGEAKEQYF. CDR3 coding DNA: TGTGCCAGCTCACCTCGGACAGGGGAGGCTAAGGAGCAGTACTTC.

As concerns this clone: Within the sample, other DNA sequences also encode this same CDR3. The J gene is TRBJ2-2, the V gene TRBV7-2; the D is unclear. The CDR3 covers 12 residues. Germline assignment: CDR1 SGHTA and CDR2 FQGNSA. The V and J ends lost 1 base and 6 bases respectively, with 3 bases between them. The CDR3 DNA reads TGTGCCAGCAGCTTAGGTCCCGGGGAGCTGTTTTTT. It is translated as CASSLGPGELFF.

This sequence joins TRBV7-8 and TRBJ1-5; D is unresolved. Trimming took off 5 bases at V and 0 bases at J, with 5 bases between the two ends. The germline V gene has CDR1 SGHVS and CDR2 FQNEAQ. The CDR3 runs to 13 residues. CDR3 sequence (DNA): TGTGCCAGCAGCCCTAATAGCAATCAGCCCCAGCATTTT. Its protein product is CASSPNSNQPQHF. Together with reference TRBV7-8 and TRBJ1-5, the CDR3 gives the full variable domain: GAGVSQSPRYKVAKRGQDVALRCDPISGHVSLFWYQQALGQGPEFLTYFQNEAQLDKSGLPSDRFFAERPEGSVSTLKIQRTQQEDSAVYLCASSPNSNQPQHFGDGTRLSIL.

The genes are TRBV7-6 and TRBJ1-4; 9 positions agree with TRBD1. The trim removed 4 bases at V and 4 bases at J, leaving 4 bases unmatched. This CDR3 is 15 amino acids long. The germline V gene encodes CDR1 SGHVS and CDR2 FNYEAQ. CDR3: CASSYGQGINEKLFF. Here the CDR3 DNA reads TGTGCCAGCAGCTACGGACAGGGGATTAATGAAAAACTGTTTTTT. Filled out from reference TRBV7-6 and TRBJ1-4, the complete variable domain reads GAGVSQSPRYKVTKRGQDVALRCDPISGHVSLYWYRQALGQGPEFLTYFNYEAQQDKSGLPNDRFSAERPEGSISTLTIQRTEQRDSAMYRCASSYGQGINEKLFFGSGTQLSVL.

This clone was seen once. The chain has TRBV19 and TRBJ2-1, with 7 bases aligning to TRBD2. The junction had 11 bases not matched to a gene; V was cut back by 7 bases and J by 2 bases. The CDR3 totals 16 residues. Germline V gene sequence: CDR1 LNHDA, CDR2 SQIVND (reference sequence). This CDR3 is CASTLPGRVTYNEQFF. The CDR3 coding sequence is TGTGCCAGTACGCTTCCGGGGAGGGTTACCTACAATGAGCAGTTCTTC.